Below, 10 T cell receptor beta chains from the same sample are listed, as sequenced in a study of response to subunit inactivated influenza vaccine. MiXCR, run by TCRdb on the RT-PCR reads, gives a single entry per CDR3 protein. The table has 630,000 or so distinct CDR3 sequences, approximately 14% seen once; the top ten hold around 10%. The starting material was PBMCs from blood, obtained roughly 13 days after vaccination. The source of these receptors is a man aged 50 to 59 who received an inactivated influenza vaccine.

The table lists this clonotype with a few counts. This chain links TRBV7-2 with TRBJ1-1; D gene ambiguous. CDR1 and CDR2 from the germline V gene are SGHTA and FQGNSA. This CDR3 has 14 residues. V was trimmed by 5 bases and J by 1 base, leaving 11 bases between them. DNA of the CDR3: TGTGCCAGCAGCCTGTGGACGGAGAACACTGAAGCTTTCTTT. As protein: CASSLWTENTEAFF.

There are a few counts of this clonotype. This chain connects TRBV7-2 to TRBJ2-5; 10 bases fit TRBD2. V lost 5 bases to trimming and J lost 6 bases; unmatched junction nucleotides: 9. The CDR3 contains 15 residues. CDR1 SGHTA and CDR2 FQGNSA come from the germline V gene. The CDR3: CASSPLAGAPQTQYF. The CDR3 DNA sequence: TGTGCCAGCAGCCCCCTAGCGGGAGCCCCACAGACCCAGTACTTC.

The genes are TRBV28 and TRBJ2-7, with 11 bases matching TRBD2. The CDR3 spans 16 residues. The ends lost 2 bases at V and 3 bases at J; junction bases unmatched: 6. CDR1 MDHEN and CDR2 SYDVKM come from the germline V gene. The CDR3 bases are TGTGCCAGCAGTTTACCTATAGCGGGAGGGTTCTACGAGCAGTACTTC. It specifies CASSLPIAGGFYEQYF.

This clonotype has only one observation. This sequence joins TRBV3-1 and TRBJ2-5; 9 nucleotides match TRBD1. The CDR3 extends over 15 amino acids. Germline V gene data show CDR1 as LGHDT and CDR2 as YNNKEL (reference sequence). J gave up 2 bases and V 8 bases, and 9 bases lay outside the gene matches. The CDR3 loop reads CASRDRALMQETQYF. The CDR3 region has the DNA TGTGCCAGCCGGGACAGGGCCCTTATGCAAGAGACCCAGTACTTC.

J is TRBJ1-5 and V is TRBV2, with 9 bases identical to TRBD1. Germline CDR1 SNHLY, CDR2 FYNNEI. Trimming removed 5 bases from V and 6 bases from J; junction bases left unmatched: 8. The CDR3 extends over 15 amino acids. The CDR3: CASSTGTGFFQPQHF. The CDR3 nucleotides are TGTGCCAGCAGTACCGGGACAGGGTTTTTTCAGCCCCAGCATTTT.

This clonotype turned up a few times. The chain links TRBV19 to TRBJ1-1, with D perhaps matching TRBD1 (5 bases). The CDR3 sequence is 13 residues long. Deletions cut 5 bases from V and 6 bases from J, with 13 bases between. Germline loops: CDR1 LNHDA, CDR2 SQIVND (reference sequence). Here the CDR3 DNA reads TGTGCCAGTAGTGGTGGGGGTCACGCTGAAGCTTTCTTT. Translation: CASSGGGHAEAFF.

This chain joins TRBV18 and TRBJ2-4; 16 bases are a match to TRBD2. The CDR3 loop spans 18 amino acids. Germline V gene sequence: CDR1 KGHSH, CDR2 LQKENI. Germline trimming cut 4 bases from V and 5 bases from J; bases unmatched to any gene: 8. CDR3 nucleotides: TGTGCCAGCTCACTACGGTCGGGACTAGCGGGAGGGGAAAACATTCAGTACTTC. Its protein product is CASSLRSGLAGGENIQYF.

The chain employs TRBV6-1 and TRBJ1-1; tentatively, D is TRBD1 (6 bases). The germline V and J ends were trimmed by 7 bases and 0 bases, with 18 bases remaining between them. Germline V gene data show CDR1 as MNHNS and CDR2 as SASEGT. CDR3 size: 16 residues. This CDR3 reads CASIVTGRTMNTEAFF. The CDR3 DNA reads TGTGCCAGCATCGTGACAGGCCGAACGATGAACACTGAAGCTTTCTTT.

This clonotype has only a few counts. The CDR3 nucleotides are TGCGCCAGCAGTACTAGCGTCAATGAGCAGTTCTTC. Translating it yields CASSTSVNEQFF. The V call is TRBV10-2, the J call TRBJ2-1; 7 bases agree with TRBD2. This CDR3 region has 12 residues. Trimming cost V 5 bases and J 6 bases; bases outside gene matches: 1. Per the germline V gene, CDR1 is WSHSY and CDR2 is SAAADI.

This chain joins TRBV9 and TRBJ2-1; TRBD1 might be the D (5 bases). Looked up from germline, CDR1 is SGDLS and CDR2 is YYNGEE. The CDR3 runs to 20 residues. The V and J ends lost 0 bases and 1 base respectively, with 23 bases between them. CDR3 residues: CASSVAPNANYRLSYNEQFF. Written as DNA, the CDR3 is TGTGCCAGCAGCGTAGCTCCTAATGCCAATTACAGGTTATCCTACAATGAGCAGTTCTTC.